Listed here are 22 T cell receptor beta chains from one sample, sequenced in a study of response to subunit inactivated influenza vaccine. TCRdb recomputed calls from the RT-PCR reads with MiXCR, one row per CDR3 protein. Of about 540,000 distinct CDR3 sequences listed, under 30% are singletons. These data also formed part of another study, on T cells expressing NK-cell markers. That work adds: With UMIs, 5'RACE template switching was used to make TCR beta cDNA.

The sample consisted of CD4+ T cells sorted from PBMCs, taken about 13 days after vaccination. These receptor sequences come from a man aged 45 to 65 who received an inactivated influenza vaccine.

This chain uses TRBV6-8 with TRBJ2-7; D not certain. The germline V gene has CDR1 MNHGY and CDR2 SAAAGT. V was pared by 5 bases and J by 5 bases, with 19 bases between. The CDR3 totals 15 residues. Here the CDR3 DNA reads TGTGCCAGCAGTGATCGGGCCGTTCTAGACGACGAGCAGTACTTC. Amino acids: CASSDRAVLDDEQYF.

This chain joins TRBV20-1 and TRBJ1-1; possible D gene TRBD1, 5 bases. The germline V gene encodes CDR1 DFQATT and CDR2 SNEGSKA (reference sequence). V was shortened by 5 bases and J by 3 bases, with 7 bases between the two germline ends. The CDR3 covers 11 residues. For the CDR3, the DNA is TGCAGTGCTGCCAGGGACACTGAAGCTTTCTTT. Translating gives CSAARDTEAFF.

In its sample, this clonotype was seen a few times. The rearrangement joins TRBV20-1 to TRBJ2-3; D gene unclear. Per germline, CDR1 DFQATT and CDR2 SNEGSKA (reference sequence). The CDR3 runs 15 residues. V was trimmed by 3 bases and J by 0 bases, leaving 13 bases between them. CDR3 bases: TGCAGTGCTAGCTCCCCGGACCCTAGCACAGATACGCAGTATTTT. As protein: CSASSPDPSTDTQYF.

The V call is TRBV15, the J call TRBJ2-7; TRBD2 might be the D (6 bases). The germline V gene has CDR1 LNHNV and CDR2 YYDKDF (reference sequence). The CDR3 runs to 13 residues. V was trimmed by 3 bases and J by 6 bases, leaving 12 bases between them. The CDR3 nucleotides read TGTGCCACCAGCAGGAGGGAGGTCTTCGAGCAGTACTTC. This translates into CATSRREVFEQYF.

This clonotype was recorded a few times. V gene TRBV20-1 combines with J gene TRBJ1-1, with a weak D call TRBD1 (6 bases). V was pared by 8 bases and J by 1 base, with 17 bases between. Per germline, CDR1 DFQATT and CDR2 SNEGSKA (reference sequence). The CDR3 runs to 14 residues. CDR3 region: CSTGVGTKNTEAFF. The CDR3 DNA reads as TGCAGTACCGGGGTTGGGACAAAGAACACTGAAGCTTTCTTT.

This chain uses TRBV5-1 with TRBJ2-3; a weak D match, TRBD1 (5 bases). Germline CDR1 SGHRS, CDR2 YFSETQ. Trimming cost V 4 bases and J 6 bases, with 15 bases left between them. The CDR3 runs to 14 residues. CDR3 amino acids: CASSRTRLRDTQYF. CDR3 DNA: TGCGCCAGCAGCCGGACACGCCTACGGGATACGCAGTATTTT.

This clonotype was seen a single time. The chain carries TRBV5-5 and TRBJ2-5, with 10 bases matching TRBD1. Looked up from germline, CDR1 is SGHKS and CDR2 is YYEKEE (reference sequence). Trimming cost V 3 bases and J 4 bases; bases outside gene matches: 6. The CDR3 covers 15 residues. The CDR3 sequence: CASSWGQGIGETQYF. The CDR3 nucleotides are TGTGCCAGCAGCTGGGGACAGGGGATAGGAGAGACCCAGTACTTC.

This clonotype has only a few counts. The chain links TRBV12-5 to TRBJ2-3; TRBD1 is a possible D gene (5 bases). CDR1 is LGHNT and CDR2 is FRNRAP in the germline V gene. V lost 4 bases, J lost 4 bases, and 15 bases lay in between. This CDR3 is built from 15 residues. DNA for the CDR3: TGTGCTAGTGGTTCCGGCGCCAGGGTCCCAGATACGCAGTATTTT. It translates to CASGSGARVPDTQYF.

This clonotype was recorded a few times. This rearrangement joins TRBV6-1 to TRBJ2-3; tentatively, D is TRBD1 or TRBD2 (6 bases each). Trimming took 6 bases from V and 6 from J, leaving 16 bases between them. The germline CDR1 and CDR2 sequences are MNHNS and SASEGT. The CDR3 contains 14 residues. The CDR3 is CASRSTGRGDTQYF. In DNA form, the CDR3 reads TGTGCCAGCAGATCGACAGGCCGGGGGGATACGCAGTATTTT.

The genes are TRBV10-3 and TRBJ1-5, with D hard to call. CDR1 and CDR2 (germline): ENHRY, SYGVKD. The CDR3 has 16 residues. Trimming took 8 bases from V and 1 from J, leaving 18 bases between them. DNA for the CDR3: TGTGCCATCCGAAACAGCGAGGGCGGGAGCAATCAGCCCCAGCATTTT. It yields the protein CAIRNSEGGSNQPQHF.

The CDR3 nucleotides are TGTGCCAGCAGCGCTCCGGCGGGGGGTGTATATTTT. Translation gives CASSAPAGGVYF. The chain is built from TRBV6-2 or TRBV6-3 and TRBJ2-3, with 8 positions matching TRBD2. J lost 15 bases, V lost 6 bases, and 11 bases had no gene match. The CDR3 totals 12 residues. Germline V gene data show CDR1 as MNHEY and CDR2 as SVGEGT.

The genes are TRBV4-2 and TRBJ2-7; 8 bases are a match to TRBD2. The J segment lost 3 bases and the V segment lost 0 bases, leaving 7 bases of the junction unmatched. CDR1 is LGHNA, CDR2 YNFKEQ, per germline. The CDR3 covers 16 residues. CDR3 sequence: CASSQDLAGGLYEQYF. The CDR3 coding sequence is TGTGCCAGCAGCCAAGATCTGGCGGGGGGTCTCTACGAGCAGTACTTC.

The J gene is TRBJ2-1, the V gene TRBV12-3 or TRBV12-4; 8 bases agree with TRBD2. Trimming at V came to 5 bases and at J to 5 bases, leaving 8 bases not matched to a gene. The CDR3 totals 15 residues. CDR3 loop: CASSPLLSGDNEQFF. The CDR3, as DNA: TGTGCCAGCAGTCCCCTACTTAGCGGGGACAATGAGCAGTTCTTC.

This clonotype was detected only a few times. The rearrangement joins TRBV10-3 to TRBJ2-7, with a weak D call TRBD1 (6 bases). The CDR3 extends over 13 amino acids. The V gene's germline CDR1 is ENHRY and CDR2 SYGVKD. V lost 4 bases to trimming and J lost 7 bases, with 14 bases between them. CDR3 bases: TGTGCCATCAGTGCCGGGTCCACAGGGGAGCAGTACTTC. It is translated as CAISAGSTGEQYF.

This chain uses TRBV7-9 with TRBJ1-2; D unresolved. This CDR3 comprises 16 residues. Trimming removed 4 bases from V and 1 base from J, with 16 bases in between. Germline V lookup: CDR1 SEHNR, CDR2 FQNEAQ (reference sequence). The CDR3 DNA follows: TGTGCCAGCAGCTCCCGTAAAAGCAAAGATAACTATGGCTACACCTTC. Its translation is CASSSRKSKDNYGYTF.

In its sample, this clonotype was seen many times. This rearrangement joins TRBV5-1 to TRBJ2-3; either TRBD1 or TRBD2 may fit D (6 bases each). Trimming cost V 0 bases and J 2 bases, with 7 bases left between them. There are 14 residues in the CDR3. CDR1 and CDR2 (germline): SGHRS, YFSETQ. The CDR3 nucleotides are TGCGCCAGCAGCTTGGGGGGGGCCACAGATACGCAGTATTTT. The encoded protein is CASSLGGATDTQYF.

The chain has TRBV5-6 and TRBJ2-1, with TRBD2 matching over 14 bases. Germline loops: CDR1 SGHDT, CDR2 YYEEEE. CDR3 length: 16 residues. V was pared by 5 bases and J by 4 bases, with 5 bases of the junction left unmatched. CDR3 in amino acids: CASRDRTSGGYNEQFF. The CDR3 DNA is TGTGCCAGCAGGGATAGGACTAGCGGGGGGTACAATGAGCAGTTCTTC.

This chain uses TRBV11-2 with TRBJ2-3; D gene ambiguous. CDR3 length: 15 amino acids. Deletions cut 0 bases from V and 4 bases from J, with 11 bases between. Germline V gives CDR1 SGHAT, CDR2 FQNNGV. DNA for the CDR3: TGTGCCAGCAGCTTAGATCTCGGGTTTGCAGATACGCAGTATTTT. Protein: CASSLDLGFADTQYF.

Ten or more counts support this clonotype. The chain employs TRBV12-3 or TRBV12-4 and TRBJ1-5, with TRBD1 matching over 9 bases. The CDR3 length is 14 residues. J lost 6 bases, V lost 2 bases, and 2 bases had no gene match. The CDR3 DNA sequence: TGTGCCAGCAGTTTAACAGGGGGCAGTCAGCCCCAGCATTTT. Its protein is CASSLTGGSQPQHF.

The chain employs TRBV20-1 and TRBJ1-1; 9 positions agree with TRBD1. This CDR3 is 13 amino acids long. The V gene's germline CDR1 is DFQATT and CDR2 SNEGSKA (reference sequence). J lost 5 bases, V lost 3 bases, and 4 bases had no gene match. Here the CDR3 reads CSARNRGLTEAFF. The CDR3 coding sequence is TGCAGTGCTAGGAACAGGGGGCTGACTGAAGCTTTCTTT.

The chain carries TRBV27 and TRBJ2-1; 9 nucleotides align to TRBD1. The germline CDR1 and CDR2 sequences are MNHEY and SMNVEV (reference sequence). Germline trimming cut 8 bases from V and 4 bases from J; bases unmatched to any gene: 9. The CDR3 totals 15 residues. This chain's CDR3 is CASSIGDRDYNEQFF. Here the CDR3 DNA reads TGTGCCAGCTCTATCGGGGACAGGGATTACAATGAGCAGTTCTTC.

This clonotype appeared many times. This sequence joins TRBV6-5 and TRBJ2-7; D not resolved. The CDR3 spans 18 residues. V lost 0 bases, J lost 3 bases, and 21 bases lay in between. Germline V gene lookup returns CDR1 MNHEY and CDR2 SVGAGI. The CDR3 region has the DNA TGTGCCAGCAGTTACTCGTCCTATAGCCCCAGCCCGATCTACGAGCAGTACTTC. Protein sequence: CASSYSSYSPSPIYEQYF.